The 21 T cell receptor beta chains below were found in one sample sequenced in a study of T cell repertoires in cytomegalovirus infection. TCRdb called the reads again in MiXCR, with one record for every CDR3 protein. The sample has 90,000 to 120,000 distinct CDR3 sequences, around 22% seen once; the top ten hold around 40%. The specimen was CD8+ T cells from PBMCs. These receptor sequences come from a human donor in good health (CMV status not recorded). Some clones in this sample may be carry-over from other donors' samples.

As DNA, the CDR3 is TGTGCCAGCAGTTCGGGTTTCCCTCGGGACTCTGGGGCCAACGTCCTGACTTTC. This sequence encodes CASSSGFPRDSGANVLTF. J is TRBJ2-6 and V is TRBV6-2 or TRBV6-3; D possibly corresponds to TRBD2 (5 bases). The CDR3 spans 18 residues. Germline CDR1 and CDR2: MNHEY and SVGEGT. Trimming cost V 4 bases and J 0 bases, with 16 bases left between them.

In the case of this clonotype: At one of its ends the junction is not consistent with the germline gene, which may arise from a read error. The rearrangement uses TRBV7-9 and TRBJ2-2; 9 nucleotides agree with TRBD1. The CDR3 runs 16 residues. Germline V lookup: CDR1 SEHNR, CDR2 FQNEAQ (reference sequence). CDR3: CASNPGQGIGTGELFF. The CDR3 DNA reads as TGTGCCAGCAACCCCGGACAGGGGATAGGCACCGGGGAGTTGTTTTTT.

This clonotype was counted between two and nine times. The rearrangement uses TRBV11-2 and TRBJ2-7; D uncertain. Germline V lookup: CDR1 SGHAT, CDR2 FQNNGV. Trimming cost V 3 bases and J 3 bases, with 12 bases left between them. The CDR3 sequence is 14 residues long. CDR3 region: CASSFWGSGYEQYF. The CDR3 bases are TGTGCCAGCAGCTTTTGGGGATCTGGCTACGAGCAGTACTTC.

This clonotype was counted a few times. The chain links TRBV7-8 to TRBJ2-1, with 8 positions matching TRBD2. The CDR3 runs to 15 residues. Germline V gene lookup returns CDR1 SGHVS and CDR2 FQNEAQ. Unmatched junction bases numbered 9, after V lost 5 bases and J lost 6 bases. The CDR3 DNA reads TGTGCCAGCAGCCTCGTAGCGGGAATAATCAATGAGCAGTTCTTC. Translating gives CASSLVAGIINEQFF. Variable domain in full (rest from reference TRBV7-8 and TRBJ2-1): GAGVSQSPRYKVAKRGQDVALRCDPISGHVSLFWYQQALGQGPEFLTYFQNEAQLDKSGLPSDRFFAERPEGSVSTLKIQRTQQEDSAVYLCASSLVAGIINEQFFGPGTRLTVL.

The chain recombines TRBV7-9 with TRBJ2-5; TRBD1 is a possible D gene (5 bases). The V end lost 0 bases, the J end lost 5 bases, and 19 bases lay between the germline ends. This CDR3 is 17 amino acids long. CDR1 is SEHNR and CDR2 is FQNEAQ in the germline V gene (reference sequence). CDR3 sequence (DNA): TGTGCCAGCAGCTTAGCGCTAGGGGATTATACCGGGGAGACCCAGTACTTC. Translating it yields CASSLALGDYTGETQYF.

This chain uses TRBV29-1 with TRBJ1-1; D remains ambiguous. The CDR3 spans 12 residues. V was shortened by 3 bases and J by 1 base, with 6 bases between the two germline ends. In germline, CDR1 is SQVTM, CDR2 ANQGSEA. In DNA form, the CDR3 reads TGCAGCGTTGACAGGAGGAACACTGAAGCTTTCTTT. It encodes CSVDRRNTEAFF.

This clonotype was counted a few times. This sequence joins TRBV6-2 or TRBV6-3 and TRBJ2-7; D gene unclear. The CDR3 consists of 15 residues. Germline V gene lookup returns CDR1 MNHEY and CDR2 SVGEGT. V shed 0 bases and J shed 3 bases, with 12 bases lying between them. CDR3 bases: TGTGCCAGCAGTTACTCGAATACCGATTACTACGAGCAGTACTTC. Protein sequence: CASSYSNTDYYEQYF.

The chain uses TRBV29-1 and TRBJ2-3, with a weak D call TRBD2 (6 bases). Germline V gene lookup returns CDR1 SQVTM and CDR2 ANQGSEA. This CDR3 contains 13 residues. Trimming removed 4 bases from V and 1 base from J, with 9 bases in between. DNA of the CDR3: TGCAGCGTTGCCGGGGGACGCACAGATACGCAGTATTTT. Translating it yields CSVAGGRTDTQYF.

This clonotype was recorded at least ten times. The V and J genes are TRBV5-5 and TRBJ1-5, with D perhaps matching TRBD1 (6 bases). V gave up 5 bases and J gave up 0 bases, with 12 bases separating them. This CDR3 has 15 amino acids. Germline loops: CDR1 SGHKS, CDR2 YYEKEE (reference sequence). CDR3 coding DNA: TGTGCCAGCAGTTTTGGACAGAATAGCAATCAGCCCCAGCATTTT. Translating it yields CASSFGQNSNQPQHF.

As DNA, the CDR3 is TGTGCCAGCAGGCCAGGGGTTTACACTCAGCCCCAGCATTTT. It specifies CASRPGVYTQPQHF. This sequence joins TRBV28 and TRBJ1-5, with D possibly matching TRBD1 (6 bases). The ends were cut back, 6 bases at V and 6 bases at J, with 15 bases in the middle. CDR1 is MDHEN, CDR2 SYDVKM, per germline. This CDR3 comprises 14 residues.

This clonotype has a count of ten or more. The chain is built from TRBV5-5 and TRBJ2-2; D is unresolved. This CDR3 region has 13 residues. Germline loops: CDR1 SGHKS, CDR2 YYEKEE (reference sequence). V lost 0 bases and J 7 bases, leaving 7 bases between the germline ends. CDR3 DNA: TGTGCCAGCAGCTTGGATGTATACGGGGAGCTGTTTTTT. This translates into CASSLDVYGELFF.

This clonotype was recorded at least ten times. The rearrangement uses TRBV7-2 and TRBJ2-5; 12 bases match TRBD2. Germline-derived CDR1 and CDR2 are SGHTA and FQGNSA. The CDR3 has 16 amino acids. The ends lost 5 bases at V and 2 bases at J; junction bases unmatched: 6. The CDR3 sequence: CASSPTSGGQQETQYF. The CDR3 DNA reads as TGTGCCAGCAGCCCTACTAGCGGGGGGCAACAAGAGACCCAGTACTTC.

The chain uses TRBV20-1 and TRBJ1-5; 10 positions match TRBD1. Germline values: CDR1 DFQATT, CDR2 SNEGSKA (reference sequence). V lost 6 bases to trimming and J lost 7 bases; unmatched junction nucleotides: 3. The CDR3 consists of 12 residues. The CDR3 protein is CSAGQGEQPQHF. The CDR3 DNA reads TGCAGTGCAGGACAGGGGGAGCAGCCCCAGCATTTT.

This clonotype was recorded a few times. The rearrangement uses TRBV27 and TRBJ2-7, with D maybe TRBD1 (5 bases). Germline assignment: CDR1 MNHEY and CDR2 SMNVEV (reference sequence). The CDR3 loop spans 14 amino acids. Trimming left V 2 bases short and J 4 bases short, with 12 bases between. CDR3 nucleotide sequence: TGTGCCAGCAGTTTAGGTCAGGGTAGGTACGAGCAGTACTTC. Encoded protein: CASSLGQGRYEQYF.

This CDR3 reads CSAREDRGSTDTQYF. The CDR3 coding sequence is TGCAGTGCTAGGGAGGACAGGGGCAGCACAGATACGCAGTATTTT. The chain uses TRBV20-1 and TRBJ2-3; 9 bases are shared with TRBD1. The junction had 4 bases not matched to a gene; V was cut back by 3 bases and J by 0 bases. The CDR3 is made up of 15 amino acids. Germline V gene data show CDR1 as DFQATT and CDR2 as SNEGSKA (reference sequence).

In this sample, this clonotype turned up a few times. The chain links TRBV7-9 to TRBJ2-7, with TRBD2 as a possible D gene (7 bases). Trimming cost V 0 bases and J 4 bases, with 16 bases left between them. CDR1 and CDR2 (germline): SEHNR, FQNEAQ (reference sequence). The CDR3 extends over 16 amino acids. CDR3 loop: CASSLASYREGYEQYF. CDR3 sequence (DNA): TGTGCCAGCAGCTTAGCGTCGTACAGGGAGGGGTACGAGCAGTACTTC.

The chain has TRBV28 and TRBJ2-7, with 10 bases lining up with TRBD2. There are 17 residues in the CDR3. V was clipped by 10 bases and J by 0 bases; unmatched bases: 15. CDR1 and CDR2 from the germline V gene are MDHEN and SYDVKM. For the CDR3, the DNA is TGTGCCACGGGGGGTAGCGGGGGGACCTTAAGCTCCTACGAGCAGTACTTC. Protein sequence: CATGGSGGTLSSYEQYF.

The gene calls are TRBV2 and TRBJ2-2, with D unclear. With 6 bases removed from V and 2 bases from J, the gap between germline ends came to 10 bases. The CDR3 runs 14 residues. Germline CDR1 SNHLY, CDR2 FYNNEI. CDR3 residues: CASSPASNTGELFF. DNA for the CDR3: TGTGCCAGCAGCCCGGCGAGTAACACCGGGGAGCTGTTTTTT.

This clonotype was counted between two and nine times. The chain combines TRBV19 with TRBJ1-6, with 7 bases lining up with TRBD1. The CDR3 is made up of 14 amino acids. The V gene end was trimmed by 5 bases and the J gene end by 8 bases; junction bases not matched to a gene: 6. CDR1 and CDR2 (germline): LNHDA, SQIVND (reference sequence). The CDR3 reads CASSEGQSYSPLHF. CDR3 nucleotides: TGTGCCAGTAGTGAGGGACAGAGCTATTCACCCCTCCACTTT.

The V and J genes are TRBV7-3 and TRBJ2-5, with 7 bases aligning to TRBD1. J lost 2 bases, V lost 4 bases, and 7 bases had no gene match. The CDR3 has 15 amino acids. Germline loops: CDR1 SGHTA, CDR2 FQGTGA. The CDR3 protein is CASSSTPGQQETQYF. CDR3 bases: TGTGCCAGCAGCTCCACCCCGGGACAGCAAGAGACCCAGTACTTC.

The genes are TRBV30 and TRBJ2-1, with 9 bases fitting TRBD1. CDR3 length equals 13 residues. Germline lookup yields CDR1 GTSNPN and CDR2 SVGIG (reference sequence). The V gene end was trimmed by 3 bases and the J gene end by 6 bases; junction bases not matched to a gene: 3. CDR3 bases: TGTGCCTGGAGCGGGACAGGGTTCAATGAGCAGTTCTTC. It translates to CAWSGTGFNEQFF. The variable domain in full, with the rest retrieved from reference TRBV30 and TRBJ2-1, is SQTIHQWPATLVQPVGSPLSLECTVEGTSNPNLYWYRQAAGRGLQLLFYSVGIGQISSEVPQNLSASRPQDRQFILSSKKLLLSDSGFYLCAWSGTGFNEQFFGPGTRLTVL.